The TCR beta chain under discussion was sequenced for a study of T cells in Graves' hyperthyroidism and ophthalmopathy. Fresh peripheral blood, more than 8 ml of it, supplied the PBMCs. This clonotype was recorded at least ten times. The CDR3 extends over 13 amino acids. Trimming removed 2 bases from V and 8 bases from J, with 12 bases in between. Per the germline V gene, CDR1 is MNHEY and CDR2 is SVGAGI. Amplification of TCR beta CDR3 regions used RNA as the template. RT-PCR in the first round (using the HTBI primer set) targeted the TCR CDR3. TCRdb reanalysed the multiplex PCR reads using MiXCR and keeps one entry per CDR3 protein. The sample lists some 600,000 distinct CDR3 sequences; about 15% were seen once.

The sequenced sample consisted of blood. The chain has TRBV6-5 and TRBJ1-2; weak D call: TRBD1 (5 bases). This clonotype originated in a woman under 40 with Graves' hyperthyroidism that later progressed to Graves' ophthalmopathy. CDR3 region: CASSYGTADGYTF. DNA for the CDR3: TGTGCCAGCAGTTACGGGACGGCTGACGGCTACACCTTC.